This T cell receptor (beta chain) was documented in a study of blood T cell repertoires in COVID-19. Study overall: Specimens from acute and convalescent COVID-19 originated in the United States, Italy and Spain. PBMCs, B-cell-depleted T cells, or T cells were the source of the cDNA or gDNA that made up the material.

In the original analysis: Reference gene primer amplification yielded estimated nucleated cell counts. The repertoire was sequenced with immunoSEQ multiplex PCR; TCRdb's copy has only in-frame clones and lacks some. The V and J calls and clone size come from that table; D and trimming were worked out from the DNA. There are over 11,000 clones in the sample; roughly 88% occur only once, and over 8% lies in the top ten. V was pared by 5 bases and J by 5 bases, with 3 bases of the junction left unmatched. The CDR3 length is 12 residues. Germline V gene lookup returns CDR1 LNHDA and CDR2 SQIVND (reference sequence).

The specimen was peripheral blood. This TCR was recovered from a human donor in a cohort sampled during active COVID-19. This chain links TRBV19 with TRBJ2-7, with TRBD2 matching over 7 bases. The CDR3 protein is CASSRAGDEQYF. DNA of the CDR3: TGTGCCAGTAGTCGCGCGGGAGACGAGCAGTACTTC.